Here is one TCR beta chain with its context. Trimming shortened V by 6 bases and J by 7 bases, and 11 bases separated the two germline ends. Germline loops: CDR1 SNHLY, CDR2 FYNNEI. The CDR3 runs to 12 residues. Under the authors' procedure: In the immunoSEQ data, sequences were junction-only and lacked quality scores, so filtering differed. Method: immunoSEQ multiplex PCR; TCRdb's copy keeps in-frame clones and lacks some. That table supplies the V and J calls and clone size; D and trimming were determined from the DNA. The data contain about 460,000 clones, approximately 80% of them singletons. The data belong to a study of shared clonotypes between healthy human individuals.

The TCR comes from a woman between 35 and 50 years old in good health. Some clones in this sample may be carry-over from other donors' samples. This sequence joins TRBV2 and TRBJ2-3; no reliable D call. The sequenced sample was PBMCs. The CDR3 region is CASRLFGYTQYF. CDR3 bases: TGTGCCAGCAGGTTATTCGGGTATACGCAGTATTTT.